A selection of T cell receptor beta chains follows, all from one sample in a study of T cell responses to AZD1222 COVID-19 vaccine. Assay used: immunoSEQ multiplex PCR; TCRdb lists only in-frame clones, some missing. The sample holds about 160,000 clones; about nine tenths are singletons and the top ten take more than 5%. Sample: peripheral blood, taken on day 0 of AZD1222 vaccination. The receptors shown here come from an adult in good health. Both conserved end residues are part of each CDR3. D genes are given only for firm matches. Clone size, where shown, is once, few, many, or a class for clones that have expanded.

d_call	clone_size	v_call	j_call	cdr3_aa	cdr3_nt
NA	NA	TRBV2	TRBJ2-2	CASRNPHNTGELFF	TGTGCCAGCAGGAATCCACACAACACCGGGGAGCTGTTTTTT
NA	NA	TRBV27	TRBJ1-5	CASSLSFSNAGQPQHF	TGTGCCAGCAGTTTATCGTTTTCTAACGCTGGTCAGCCCCAGCATTTT
TRBD2	NA	TRBV4-3	TRBJ2-7	CASSQLLSGGYEQYF	TGCGCCAGCAGCCAACTACTGAGCGGGGGCTACGAGCAGTACTTC
TRBD1	once	TRBV5-4	TRBJ1-4	CASSLVGQGDNEKLFF	TGTGCCAGCAGCTTGGTCGGACAGGGGGATAATGAAAAACTGTTTTTT
NA	once	TRBV29-1	TRBJ2-7	CSVVAVTEGYEQYF	TGCAGCGTTGTCGCAGTTACCGAGGGGTACGAGCAGTACTTC
NA	NA	TRBV4-1	TRBJ1-4	CASSQGFNEKLFF	TGCGCCAGCAGCCAGGGATTTAATGAAAAACTGTTTTTT
NA	NA	TRBV24-1	TRBJ2-5	CATSKQVGDPQYF	TGTGCCACCAGTAAACAGGTCGGGGACCCCCAGTACTTC
TRBD1	once	TRBV6-2/TRBV6-3	TRBJ1-1	CASSNLGQGNTEAFF	TGTGCCAGCAGTAACCTAGGACAGGGGAACACTGAAGCTTTCTTT
NA	NA	TRBV20-1	TRBJ2-7	CSANLVNEQYF	TGCAGTGCTAACCTAGTGAACGAGCAGTACTTC
NA	NA	TRBV28	TRBJ2-3	CASSFTDTQYF	TGTGCCAGCAGTTTTACAGATACGCAGTATTTT
TRBD1	NA	TRBV3-1/TRBV3-2	TRBJ1-6	CASSSTGEANNSPLHF	TGTGCCAGCAGCAGTACAGGGGAGGCCAATAATTCACCCCTCCACTTT
NA	NA	TRBV28	TRBJ1-2	CASSPAGGSYGYTF	TGTGCCAGCAGTCCCGCTGGGGGGAGCTATGGCTACACCTTC
NA	NA	TRBV7-2	TRBJ2-5	CASSLVAAVQETQYF	TGTGCCAGCAGCTTAGTGGCAGCAGTTCAAGAGACCCAGTACTTC
TRBD1	once	TRBV4-3	TRBJ1-1	CASSQDYWDRVNTEAFF	TGCGCCAGCAGCCAAGACTACTGGGACAGGGTGAACACTGAAGCTTTCTTT
NA	NA	TRBV28	TRBJ1-2	CASSFKGNFYGYTF	TGTGCCAGCAGTTTTAAGGGGAATTTCTATGGCTACACCTTC
NA	NA	TRBV4-3	TRBJ1-2	CASSAGPPAGSYTF	TGCGCCAGCAGCGCGGGACCGCCTGCGGGAAGCTACACCTTC
TRBD1	NA	TRBV27	TRBJ1-5	CASSFQGAKNQPQHF	TGTGCCAGCAGTTTCCAGGGGGCAAAGAATCAGCCCCAGCATTTT
NA	NA	TRBV7-2	TRBJ1-6	CASSMPGALRAPLHF	TGTGCCAGCAGCATGCCGGGAGCGCTTCGGGCACCCCTCCACTTT
NA	NA	TRBV25-1	TRBJ1-1	CASSGRGNTEAFF	TGTGCCAGCAGTGGCAGGGGAAACACTGAAGCTTTCTTT
TRBD2	NA	TRBV28	TRBJ2-7	CASSSPGLALYEQYF	TGTGCCAGCAGTTCCCCGGGACTAGCACTATACGAGCAGTACTTC
TRBD1	NA	TRBV5-1	TRBJ1-1	CASSLVQGGTEAFF	TGCGCCAGCAGCTTGGTCCAGGGGGGCACTGAAGCTTTCTTT
NA	NA	TRBV2	TRBJ1-4	CASSQDYNEKLFF	TGTGCCAGCTCACAGGACTATAATGAAAAACTGTTTTTT
NA	NA	TRBV9	TRBJ1-1	CASSANLAQNTEAFF	TGTGCCAGCAGTGCTAACCTCGCCCAGAACACTGAAGCTTTCTTT
TRBD2	NA	TRBV28	TRBJ2-1	CASSSGLGPYNEQFF	TGTGCCAGCAGTTCCGGACTAGGACCCTACAATGAGCAGTTCTTC
NA	NA	TRBV6-5	TRBJ1-1	CASGGLNTEAFF	TGTGCCAGCGGAGGGCTGAACACTGAAGCTTTCTTT
NA	NA	TRBV7-9	TRBJ1-4	CASSSGKLVELGTNEKLFF	TGTGCCAGCAGCTCCGGGAAGTTAGTAGAGTTAGGAACTAATGAAAAACTGTTTTTT
TRBD1	NA	TRBV28	TRBJ1-2	CASSLGTGVGDYGYTF	TGTGCCAGCAGTTTAGGGACAGGGGTAGGGGACTATGGCTACACCTTC
NA	NA	TRBV9	TRBJ1-1	CASSVVAGSEAFF	TGTGCCAGCAGCGTAGTGGCGGGCTCTGAAGCTTTCTTT
NA	NA	TRBV2	TRBJ2-7	CASSVAGWGSDEQYF	TGTGCCAGCAGTGTGGCGGGGTGGGGGTCAGACGAGCAGTACTTC
NA	few	TRBV24-1	TRBJ1-1	CATSGGGEAFF	TGTGCCACCAGTGGCGGGGGTGAAGCTTTCTTT
NA	NA	TRBV28	TRBJ1-1	CASTPRFPIEAFF	TGTGCCAGCACCCCTAGGTTCCCAATTGAAGCTTTCTTT
NA	NA	TRBV28	TRBJ1-1	CASSLLKRTMNTEAFF	TGTGCCAGCAGTTTATTGAAGAGGACAATGAACACTGAAGCTTTCTTT
TRBD1	NA	TRBV30	TRBJ2-7	CAWSGGTGAAYEQYF	TGTGCCTGGAGTGGAGGGACAGGGGCGGCCTACGAGCAGTACTTC
NA	NA	TRBV10-3	TRBJ1-4	CAISGEGSMANEKLFF	TGTGCCATCAGTGGGGAAGGAAGTATGGCTAATGAAAAACTGTTTTTT
NA	NA	TRBV7-9	TRBJ1-2	CASSFSGIYGYTF	TGTGCCAGCAGCTTCTCGGGGATCTATGGCTACACCTTC
NA	NA	TRBV9	TRBJ1-5	CASSVGGRQPQHF	TGTGCCAGCAGCGTAGGGGGCCGGCAGCCCCAGCATTTT
TRBD1	NA	TRBV6-5	TRBJ1-2	CASSPQTGGYGYTF	TGTGCCAGCAGTCCCCAGACAGGGGGCTATGGCTACACCTTC
NA	large	TRBV11-2	TRBJ2-7	CASSLFGSSYEQYF	TGTGCCAGCAGCTTATTTGGCAGCTCCTACGAGCAGTACTTC
NA	NA	TRBV2	TRBJ1-2	CASSEGTDYGYTF	TGTGCCAGCAGTGAAGGGACAGACTATGGCTACACCTTC
NA	NA	TRBV18	TRBJ2-7	CASSPGGLANYEQYF	TGTGCCAGCTCACCAGGAGGACTGGCAAATTACGAGCAGTACTTC
NA	NA	TRBV4-3	TRBJ2-1	CASSQTLRGEQFF	TGCGCCAGCAGCCAAACCCTCCGAGGAGAGCAGTTCTTC
NA	NA	TRBV7-9	TRBJ1-1	CASSLGDNTEAFF	TGTGCCAGCAGCTTAGGGGATAACACTGAAGCTTTCTTT
NA	once	TRBV6-2/TRBV6-3	TRBJ1-1	CASSYRSLWIAFF	TGTGCCAGCAGTTACCGCTCCCTTTGGATAGCTTTCTTT